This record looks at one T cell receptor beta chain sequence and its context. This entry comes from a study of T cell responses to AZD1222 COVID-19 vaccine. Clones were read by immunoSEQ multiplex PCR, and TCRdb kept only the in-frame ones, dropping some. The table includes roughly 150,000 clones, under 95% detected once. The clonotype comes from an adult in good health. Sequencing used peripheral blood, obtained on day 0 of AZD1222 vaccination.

CDR3 in amino acids: CASSLASTGMGQPQHF. The CDR3 DNA reads TGTGCCAGCAGCTTAGCCTCTACAGGGATGGGTCAGCCCCAGCATTTT. The chain couples TRBV7-8 to TRBJ1-5, with D possibly TRBD1 on 6 matching bases. The CDR3 runs 16 residues. The germline gives CDR1 SGHVS, CDR2 FQNEAQ. Trimming stripped 0 bases from V and 6 bases from J, with 15 bases between. Drawing the rest from reference TRBV7-8 and TRBJ1-5, the complete variable domain is GAGVSQSPRYKVAKRGQDVALRCDPISGHVSLFWYQQALGQGPEFLTYFQNEAQLDKSGLPSDRFFAERPEGSVSTLKIQRTQQEDSAVYLCASSLASTGMGQPQHFGDGTRLSIL.